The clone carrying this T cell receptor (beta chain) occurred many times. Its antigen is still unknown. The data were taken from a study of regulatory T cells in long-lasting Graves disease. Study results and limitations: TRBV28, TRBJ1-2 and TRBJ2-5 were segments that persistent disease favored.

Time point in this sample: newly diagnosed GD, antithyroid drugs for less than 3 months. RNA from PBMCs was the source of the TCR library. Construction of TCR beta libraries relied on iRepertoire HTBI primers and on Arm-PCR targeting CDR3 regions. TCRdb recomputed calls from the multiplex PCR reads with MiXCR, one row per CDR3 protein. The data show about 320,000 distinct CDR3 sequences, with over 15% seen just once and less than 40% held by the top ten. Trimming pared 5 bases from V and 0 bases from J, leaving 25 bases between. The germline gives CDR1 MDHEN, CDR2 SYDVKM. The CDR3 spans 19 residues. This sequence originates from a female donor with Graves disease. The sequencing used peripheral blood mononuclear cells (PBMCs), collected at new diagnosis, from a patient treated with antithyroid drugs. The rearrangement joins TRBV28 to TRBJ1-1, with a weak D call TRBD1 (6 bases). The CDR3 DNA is TGTGCCAGCAGTCCTCCTCTCAGGGCTGGGACAACCATGAACACTGAAGCTTTCTTT. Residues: CASSPPLRAGTTMNTEAFF. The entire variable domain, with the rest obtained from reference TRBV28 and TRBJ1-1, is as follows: DVKVTQSSRYLVKRTGEKVFLECVQDMDHENMFWYRQDPGLGLRLIYFSYDVKMKEKGDIPEGYSVSREKKERFSLILESASTNQTSMYLCASSPPLRAGTTMNTEAFFGQGTRLTVV.